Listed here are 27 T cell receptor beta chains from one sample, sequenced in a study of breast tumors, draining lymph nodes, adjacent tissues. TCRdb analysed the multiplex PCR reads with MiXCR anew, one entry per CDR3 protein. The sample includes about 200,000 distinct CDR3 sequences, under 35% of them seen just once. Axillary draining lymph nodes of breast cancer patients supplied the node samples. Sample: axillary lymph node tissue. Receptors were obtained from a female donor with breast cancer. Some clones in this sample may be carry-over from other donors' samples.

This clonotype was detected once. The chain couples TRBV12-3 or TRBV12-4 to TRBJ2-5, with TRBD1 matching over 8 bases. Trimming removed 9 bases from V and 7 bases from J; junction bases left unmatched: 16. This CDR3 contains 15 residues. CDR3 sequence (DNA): TGTGCCAGTCGGGTGACAGGGGTCTACACCGGGACCCAGTACTTC. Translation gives CASRVTGVYTGTQYF.

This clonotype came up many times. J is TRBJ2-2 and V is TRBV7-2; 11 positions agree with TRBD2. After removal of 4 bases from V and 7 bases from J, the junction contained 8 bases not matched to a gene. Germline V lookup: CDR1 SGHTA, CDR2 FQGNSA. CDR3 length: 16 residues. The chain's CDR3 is CASSSLAGGGYGELFF. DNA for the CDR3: TGTGCCAGCAGCTCTCTAGCGGGGGGCGGTTACGGGGAGCTGTTTTTT.

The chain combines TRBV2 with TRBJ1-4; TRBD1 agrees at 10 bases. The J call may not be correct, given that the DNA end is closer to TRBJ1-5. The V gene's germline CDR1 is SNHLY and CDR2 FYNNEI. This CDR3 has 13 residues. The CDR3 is CASRGTGVNPQHF. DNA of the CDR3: TGTGCCAGTCGCGGGACAGGGGTGAATCCCCAGCATTTT.

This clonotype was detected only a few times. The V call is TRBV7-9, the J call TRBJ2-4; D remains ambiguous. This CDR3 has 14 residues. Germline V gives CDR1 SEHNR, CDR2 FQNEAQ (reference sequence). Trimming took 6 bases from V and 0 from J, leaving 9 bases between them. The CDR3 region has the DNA TGTGCCAGCAGTAATTCTCTAGCCAAAAACATTCAGTACTTC. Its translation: CASSNSLAKNIQYF.

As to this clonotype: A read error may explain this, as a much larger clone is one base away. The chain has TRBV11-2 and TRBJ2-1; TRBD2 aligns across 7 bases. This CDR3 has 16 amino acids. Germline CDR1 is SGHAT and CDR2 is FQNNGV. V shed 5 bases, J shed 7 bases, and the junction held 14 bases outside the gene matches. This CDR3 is CASSKRTGGSFNEQFF. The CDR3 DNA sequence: TGTGCCAGCAGCAAACGGACTGGCGGGAGTTTTAATGAGCAGTTCTTC.

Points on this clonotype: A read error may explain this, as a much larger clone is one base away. In DNA, the CDR3 is TGCAGTATGAGGGGGTCCTACGAGCAGTCCTTC. This codes for CSMRGSYEQSF. The rearrangement joins TRBV20-1 to TRBJ2-7; D possibly corresponds to TRBD1 (6 bases). Germline values: CDR1 DFQATT, CDR2 SNEGSKA (reference sequence). The length of the CDR3 is 11 residues.

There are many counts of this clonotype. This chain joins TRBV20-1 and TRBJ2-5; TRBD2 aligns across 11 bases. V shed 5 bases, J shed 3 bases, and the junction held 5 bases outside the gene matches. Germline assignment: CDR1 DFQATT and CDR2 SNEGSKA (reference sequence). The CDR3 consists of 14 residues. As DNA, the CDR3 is TGCAGTGCTGATCCGGGACTAGCGGAAGAGACCCAGTACTTC. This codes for CSADPGLAEETQYF.

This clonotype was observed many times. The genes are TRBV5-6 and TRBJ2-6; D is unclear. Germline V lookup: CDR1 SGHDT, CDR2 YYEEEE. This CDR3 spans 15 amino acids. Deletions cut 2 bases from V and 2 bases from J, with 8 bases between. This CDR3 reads CASSFRHPGANVLTF. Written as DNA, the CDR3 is TGTGCCAGCAGCTTCCGTCATCCTGGGGCCAACGTCCTGACTTTC.

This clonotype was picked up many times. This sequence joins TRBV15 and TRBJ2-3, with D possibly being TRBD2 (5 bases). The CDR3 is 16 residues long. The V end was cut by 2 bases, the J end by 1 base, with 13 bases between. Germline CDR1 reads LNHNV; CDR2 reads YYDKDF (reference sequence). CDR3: CATSRRLGGGTDTQYF. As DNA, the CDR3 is TGTGCCACCAGCAGACGCCTCGGAGGAGGCACAGATACGCAGTATTTT.

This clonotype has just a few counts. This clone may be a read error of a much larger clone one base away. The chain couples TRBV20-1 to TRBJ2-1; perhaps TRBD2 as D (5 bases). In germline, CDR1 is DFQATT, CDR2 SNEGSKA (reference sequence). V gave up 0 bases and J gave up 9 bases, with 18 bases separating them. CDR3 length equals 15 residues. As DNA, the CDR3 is TGCAGTGCTAGAGATGGGCGGGTTACGGCCCGTGAGCAGTTCTTC. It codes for CSARDGRVTAREQFF.

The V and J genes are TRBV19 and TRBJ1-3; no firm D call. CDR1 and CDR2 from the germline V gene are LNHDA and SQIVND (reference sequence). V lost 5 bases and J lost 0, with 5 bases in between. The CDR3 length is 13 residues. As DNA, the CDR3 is TGTGCCAGTAGTTCGAACTCTGGAAACACCATATATTTT. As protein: CASSSNSGNTIYF.

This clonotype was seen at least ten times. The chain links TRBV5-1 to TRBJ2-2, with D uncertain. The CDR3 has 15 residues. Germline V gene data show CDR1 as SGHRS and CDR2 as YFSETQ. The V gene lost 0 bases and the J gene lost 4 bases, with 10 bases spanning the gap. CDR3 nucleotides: TGCGCCAGCAGCTTGGAGGCCTATCCCACCGGGGAGCTGTTTTTT. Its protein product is CASSLEAYPTGELFF.

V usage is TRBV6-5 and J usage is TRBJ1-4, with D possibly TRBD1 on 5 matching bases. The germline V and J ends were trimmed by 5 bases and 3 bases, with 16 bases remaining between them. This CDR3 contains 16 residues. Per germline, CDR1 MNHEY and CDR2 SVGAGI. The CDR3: CASSPLPGFSNEKLFF. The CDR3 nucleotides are TGTGCCAGCAGTCCGCTTCCAGGGTTTTCTAATGAAAAACTGTTTTTT.

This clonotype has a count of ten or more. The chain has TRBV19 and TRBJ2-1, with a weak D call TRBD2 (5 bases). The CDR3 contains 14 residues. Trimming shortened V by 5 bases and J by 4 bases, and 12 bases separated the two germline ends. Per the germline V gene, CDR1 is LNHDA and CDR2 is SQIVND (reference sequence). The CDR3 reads CASSPGLIYNEQFF. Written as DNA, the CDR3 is TGTGCCAGTAGTCCAGGACTCATTTACAATGAGCAGTTCTTC.

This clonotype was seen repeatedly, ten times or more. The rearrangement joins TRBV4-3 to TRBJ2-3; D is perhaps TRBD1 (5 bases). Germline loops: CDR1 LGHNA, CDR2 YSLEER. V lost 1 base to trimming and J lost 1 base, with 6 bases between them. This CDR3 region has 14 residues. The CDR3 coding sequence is TGCGCCAGCAGCCAAGGACAGCGCACAGATACGCAGTATTTT. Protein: CASSQGQRTDTQYF.

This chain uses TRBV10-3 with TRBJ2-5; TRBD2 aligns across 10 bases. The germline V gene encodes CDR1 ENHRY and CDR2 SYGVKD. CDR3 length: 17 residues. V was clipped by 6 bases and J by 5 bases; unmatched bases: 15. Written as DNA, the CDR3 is TGTGCCATCAGAGGAGCGGGGGGGCTAGCGGGAAAGGAGACCCAGTACTTC. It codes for CAIRGAGGLAGKETQYF.

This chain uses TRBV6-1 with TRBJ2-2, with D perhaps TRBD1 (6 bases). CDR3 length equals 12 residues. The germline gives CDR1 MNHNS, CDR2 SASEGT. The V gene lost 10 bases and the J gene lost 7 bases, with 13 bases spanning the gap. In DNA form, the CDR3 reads TGTGCCATATACAGGGCTGGCGGGGAGCTGTTTTTT. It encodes CAIYRAGGELFF.

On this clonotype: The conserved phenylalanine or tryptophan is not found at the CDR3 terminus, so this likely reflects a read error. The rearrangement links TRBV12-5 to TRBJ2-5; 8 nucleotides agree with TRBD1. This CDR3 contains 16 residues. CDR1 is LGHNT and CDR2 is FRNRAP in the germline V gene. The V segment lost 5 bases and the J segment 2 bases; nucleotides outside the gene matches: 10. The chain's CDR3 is CASGTGGDRLQETQYL. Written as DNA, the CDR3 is TGTGCTAGTGGTACCGGCGGGGACAGGTTACAAGAGACCCAGTACCTC.

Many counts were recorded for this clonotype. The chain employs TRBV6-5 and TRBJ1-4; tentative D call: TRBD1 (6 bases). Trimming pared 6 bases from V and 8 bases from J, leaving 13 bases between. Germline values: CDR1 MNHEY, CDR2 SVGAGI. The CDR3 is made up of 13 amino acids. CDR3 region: CASRQQGVEKLFF. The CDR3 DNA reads TGTGCCAGCAGGCAACAGGGTGTAGAAAAACTGTTTTTT.

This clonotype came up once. This CDR3 is CSALGGTGITDTQYF. CDR3 nucleotide sequence: TGCAGTGCCTTAGGGGGAACAGGGATAACAGATACGCAGTATTTT. The J gene is TRBJ2-3, the V gene TRBV20-1; possible D gene TRBD1, 6 bases. From germline, CDR1 is DFQATT and CDR2 SNEGSKA (reference sequence). Trimming removed 6 bases at V and 3 bases at J, with 19 bases between. The CDR3 runs 15 residues.

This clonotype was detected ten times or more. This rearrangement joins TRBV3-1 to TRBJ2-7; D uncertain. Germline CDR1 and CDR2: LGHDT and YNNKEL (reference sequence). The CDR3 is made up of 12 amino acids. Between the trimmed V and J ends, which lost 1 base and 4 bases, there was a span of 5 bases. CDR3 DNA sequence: TGTGCCAGCAGCCAAGGGCCGTACGAGCAGTACTTC. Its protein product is CASSQGPYEQYF.

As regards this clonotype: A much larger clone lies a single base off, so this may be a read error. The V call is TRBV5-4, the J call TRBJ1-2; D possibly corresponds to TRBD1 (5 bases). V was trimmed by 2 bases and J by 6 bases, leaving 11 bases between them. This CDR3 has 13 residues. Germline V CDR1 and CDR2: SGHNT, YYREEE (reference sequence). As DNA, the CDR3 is TGTGCCAGCAGCTTACAGGCGGTAGATGGCTACACCTTC. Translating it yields CASSLQAVDGYTF.

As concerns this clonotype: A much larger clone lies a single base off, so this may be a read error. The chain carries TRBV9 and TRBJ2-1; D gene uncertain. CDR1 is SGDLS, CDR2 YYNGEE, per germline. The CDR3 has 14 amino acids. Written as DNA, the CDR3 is TGTGCCAGCAGCGTAGCCAGCACCTACAATGAGCAGTCCTTC. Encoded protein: CASSVASTYNEQSF.

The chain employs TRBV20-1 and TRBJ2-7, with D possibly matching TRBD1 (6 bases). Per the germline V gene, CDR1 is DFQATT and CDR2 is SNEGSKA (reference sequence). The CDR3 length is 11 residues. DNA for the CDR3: TGCAGTGCAGCCCAGGGGTACGAGCAGTCCGTC. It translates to CSAAQGYEQSV.

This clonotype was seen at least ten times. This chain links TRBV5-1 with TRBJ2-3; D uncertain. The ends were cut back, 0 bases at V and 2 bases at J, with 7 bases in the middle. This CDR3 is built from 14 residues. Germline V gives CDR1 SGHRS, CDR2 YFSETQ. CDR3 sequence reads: CASSLEGLTDTQYF. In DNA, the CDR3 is TGCGCCAGCAGCTTGGAGGGCCTCACAGATACGCAGTATTTT.

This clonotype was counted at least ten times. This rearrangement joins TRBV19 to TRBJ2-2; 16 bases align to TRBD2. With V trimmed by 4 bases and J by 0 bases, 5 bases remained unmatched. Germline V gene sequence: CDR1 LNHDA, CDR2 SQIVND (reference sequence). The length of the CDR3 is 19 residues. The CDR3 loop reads CASSTLGLAGGANTGELFF. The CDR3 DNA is TGTGCCAGTAGTACTCTGGGACTAGCGGGAGGGGCGAACACCGGGGAGCTGTTTTTT.

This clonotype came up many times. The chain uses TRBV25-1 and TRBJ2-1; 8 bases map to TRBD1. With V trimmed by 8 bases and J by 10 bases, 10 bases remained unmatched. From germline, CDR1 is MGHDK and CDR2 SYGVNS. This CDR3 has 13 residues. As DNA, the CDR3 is TGTGCCAGCCAAGCGACAGGGGTGGGGGAGCAGTTCTTC. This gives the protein CASQATGVGEQFF.